This entry features one T cell receptor (beta chain) sequence. Its antigen is not known. The sample belongs to a study of human T cells and chemical hapten exposure. Study context: Per-sample TCR yields varied mainly from small pooled library volume differences.

TCRdb recomputed calls from the RACE reads with MiXCR, one row per CDR3 protein. The sample yields tens of thousands of distinct CDR3 sequences, 30% to 35% seen once. Specified time point: patch test 1, 2 weeks after DPC sensitization. Described treatment: therapeutic diphenylcyclopropenone sensitization with weekly scalp DPC. Each donor was an alopecia patient between 18 and 70 years of age who qualified for DPC. Study results and limitations: Expanded TCR counts at PT1 were positively correlated with the patch test score.

V was trimmed by 2 bases and J by 1 base, leaving 11 bases between them. There are 16 residues in the CDR3. Germline V gene sequence: CDR1 LGHDT, CDR2 YNNKEL (reference sequence). Sample: whole blood, taken in connection with sensitization to the hapten diphenylcyclopropenone (DPC). This chain connects TRBV3-1 to TRBJ2-2; no definite D call. This TCR derives from a man aged 40-49 years with alopecia areata. Some clones in this sample may be carry-over from other donors' samples. CDR3 amino acids: CASSQSPLKNTGELFF. The CDR3 DNA follows: TGTGCCAGCAGCCAATCGCCCCTCAAGAACACCGGGGAGCTGTTTTTT.